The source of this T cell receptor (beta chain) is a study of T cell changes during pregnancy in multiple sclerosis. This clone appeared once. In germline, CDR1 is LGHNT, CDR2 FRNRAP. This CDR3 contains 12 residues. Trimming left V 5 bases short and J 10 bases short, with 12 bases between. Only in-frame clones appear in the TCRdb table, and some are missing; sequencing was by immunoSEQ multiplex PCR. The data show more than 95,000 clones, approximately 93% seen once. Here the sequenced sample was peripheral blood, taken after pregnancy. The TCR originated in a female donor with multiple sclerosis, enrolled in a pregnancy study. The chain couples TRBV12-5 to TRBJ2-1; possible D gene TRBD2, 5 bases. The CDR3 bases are TGTGCTAGTGGTCCAAACCCTAGCGAGCAGTTCTTC. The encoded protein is CASGPNPSEQFF.